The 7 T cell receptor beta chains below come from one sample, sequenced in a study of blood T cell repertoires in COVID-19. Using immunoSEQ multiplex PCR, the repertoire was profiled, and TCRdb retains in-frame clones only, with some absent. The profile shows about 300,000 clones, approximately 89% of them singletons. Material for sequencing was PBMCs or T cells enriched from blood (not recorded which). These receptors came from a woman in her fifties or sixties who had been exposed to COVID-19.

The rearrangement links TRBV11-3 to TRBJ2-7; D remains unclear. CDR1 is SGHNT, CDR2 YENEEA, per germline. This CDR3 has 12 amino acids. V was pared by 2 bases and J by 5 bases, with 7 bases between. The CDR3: CASSLYGNEQYF. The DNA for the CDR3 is TGTGCCAGCAGCTTATACGGTAACGAGCAGTACTTC.

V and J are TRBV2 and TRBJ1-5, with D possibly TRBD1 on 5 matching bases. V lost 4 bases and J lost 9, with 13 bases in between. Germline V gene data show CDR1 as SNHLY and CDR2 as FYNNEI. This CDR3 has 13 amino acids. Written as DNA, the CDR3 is TGTGCCAGCAGTGTCCAGGGCCAGATGCCCCAGCATTTT. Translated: CASSVQGQMPQHF.

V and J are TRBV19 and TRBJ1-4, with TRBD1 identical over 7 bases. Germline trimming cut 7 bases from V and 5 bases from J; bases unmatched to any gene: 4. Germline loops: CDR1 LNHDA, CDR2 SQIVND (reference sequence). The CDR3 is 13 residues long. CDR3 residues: CASNWGQNEKLFF. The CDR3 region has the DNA TGTGCCAGTAATTGGGGACAGAATGAAAAACTGTTTTTT.

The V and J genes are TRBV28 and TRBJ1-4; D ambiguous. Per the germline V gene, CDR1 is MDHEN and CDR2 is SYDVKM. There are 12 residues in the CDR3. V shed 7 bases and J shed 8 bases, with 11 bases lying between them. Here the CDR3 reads CASTLGREKLFF. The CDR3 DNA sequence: TGTGCCAGCACCTTGGGGAGGGAAAAACTGTTTTTT.

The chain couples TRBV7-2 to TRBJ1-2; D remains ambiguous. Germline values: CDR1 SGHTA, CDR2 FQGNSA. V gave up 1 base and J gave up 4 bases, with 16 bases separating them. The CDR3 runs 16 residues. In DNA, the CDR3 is TGTGCCAGCAGCTTAGTCTCTCCGGTTCTTGGCTATGGCTACACCTTC. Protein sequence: CASSLVSPVLGYGYTF.

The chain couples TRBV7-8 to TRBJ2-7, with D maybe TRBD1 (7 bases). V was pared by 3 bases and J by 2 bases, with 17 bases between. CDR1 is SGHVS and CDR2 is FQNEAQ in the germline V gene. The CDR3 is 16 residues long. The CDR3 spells CASSFGTAGGTYEQYF. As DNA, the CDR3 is TGTGCCAGCAGCTTTGGAACAGCAGGGGGGACCTACGAGCAGTACTTC.

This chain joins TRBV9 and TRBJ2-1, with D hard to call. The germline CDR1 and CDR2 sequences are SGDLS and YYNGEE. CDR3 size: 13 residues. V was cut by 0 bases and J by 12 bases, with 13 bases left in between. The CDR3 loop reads CASSVELGAVQFF. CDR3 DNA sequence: TGTGCCAGCAGCGTAGAGCTTGGTGCCGTGCAGTTCTTC.